This T cell receptor beta chain was sequenced in a study of blood T cell repertoires in COVID-19. Looking at the study overall: Acute and convalescent COVID-19 specimens originated in the United States, Italy and Spain. From T cells, B-cell-depleted T cells, or PBMCs came the material, which was cDNA or gDNA.

Original data processing: Cell counts per sample came from amplifying reference gene primers. Profiled with immunoSEQ multiplex PCR; TCRdb holds only in-frame clones, not every one. V and J calls and clone size are those listed in that table; D and trimming were worked out from the DNA. The profile shows about 270,000 clones, about 86% of them singletons. The CDR3 runs 13 residues. Germline V gives CDR1 SSHAT, CDR2 FNYEAQ (reference sequence). Worth noting for this clone: The junction does not match germline at one end; this may be a read error.

The chain couples TRBV7-7 to TRBJ1-5, with D possibly TRBD1 on 6 matching bases. This receptor was obtained from a woman aged 55-75 years with active or convalescent COVID-19. Sequencing input: peripheral blood. CDR3 protein: CASSLDRNQPQHF. Written as DNA, the CDR3 is TGTGCTAGCAGCTTAGACAGGAATCAGCCCCAGCATTTT.